This T cell receptor beta chain was found in a study of low-dose radiotherapy and immunotherapy resistance in tumors. For the study at large: Every two weeks, the protocol called for intravenous cyclophosphamide at 200 mg/m2. It was given one day before each radiation and immunotherapy administration. Starting cycle 1 day 1, oral aspirin 300 mg was given daily for four cycles.

Indicated time point: before trial treatment. Each eligible patient had an advanced solid tumor, and these tumors lacked tumor-infiltrating lymphocytes. This clonotype was seen only a few times. TRAV and TRBV primers primed cDNA for both TCRalpha and TCRbeta. TCR amplification used 20 PCR cycles, a constant-region primer and a V-primer adapter. TCRdb reanalysed the reads using MiXCR and keeps one entry per CDR3 protein. The sample contains tens of thousands of distinct CDR3 sequences, around 29% of which appear only once. This clonotype was obtained from a female donor with ovarian cancer. The specimen was PBMCs, collected before treatment.

The CDR3 DNA reads TGCAGTGCTAGAGATCTACCCTATCGGAGCGGCGGGAGGGCCTCCTACGAGCAGTACTTC. It is translated as CSARDLPYRSGGRASYEQYF. The chain links TRBV20-1 to TRBJ2-7; 9 bases match TRBD2. The germline CDR1 and CDR2 sequences are DFQATT and SNEGSKA (reference sequence). The CDR3 spans 20 residues. The V gene end was trimmed by 0 bases and the J gene end by 0 bases; junction bases not matched to a gene: 18.